The rows below give T cell receptor beta chains drawn from one sample of a study of blood T cell repertoires in COVID-19. Here immunoSEQ multiplex PCR was the method, and the copy in TCRdb shows in-frame clones only, minus some. The data contain tens of thousands of clones, approximately 86% of them seen just once; the ten biggest clones take up 5% to 6.5%. Sequences were obtained from peripheral blood. These receptors were taken from a man between 65 and 85 years old with acute or convalescent COVID-19. Both conserved end residues are part of each CDR3. A D gene is named only where the DNA matches it firmly. Size is stated for part of the rows, as once, few or many counts, or as a class when the clone is expanded.

>TRBJ1-3|TRBV4-1|NA|NA
CASSQEYTGNTIYF
TGCGCCAGCAGCCAAGAATACACTGGAAACACCATATATTTT
>TRBJ1-2|TRBV5-1|NA|NA
CASSLLQGHGYTF
TGCGCCAGCAGCTTGCTCCAGGGCCATGGCTACACCTTC
>TRBJ2-7|TRBV18|NA|few
CASSPPSREQYF
TGTGCCAGCTCACCACCATCTAGGGAGCAGTACTTC
>TRBJ1-2|TRBV2|TRBD1|NA
CASGRDRTSYGYTF
TGTGCCAGCGGCCGGGACAGGACCTCCTATGGCTACACCTTC
>TRBJ2-2|TRBV23-1|NA|NA
CASSHDSGQNYYAGELFF
TGCGCCAGCAGTCACGATTCCGGACAAAACTATTACGCCGGGGAGCTGTTTTTT
>TRBJ2-3|TRBV11-3|TRBD1|NA
CASSLTAFGTGVDTQYF
TGTGCCAGCAGCTTGACCGCATTCGGGACAGGGGTAGATACGCAGTATTTT
>TRBJ2-1|TRBV5-4|TRBD2|NA
CASSVSGGSYNEQFF
TGTGCCAGCAGCGTTAGCGGGGGTTCCTACAATGAGCAGTTCTTC
>TRBJ2-1|TRBV10-3|TRBD1|NA
CAISEYPGQGVRNEQFF
TGTGCCATCAGTGAGTACCCGGGACAGGGTGTTAGGAATGAGCAGTTCTTC
>TRBJ1-3|TRBV7-8|NA|once
CASSLGVGSGNTIYF
TGTGCCAGCAGCTTAGGAGTCGGCTCTGGAAACACCATATATTTT
>TRBJ2-7|TRBV4-1|NA|NA
CASSQGRGTSYEQYF
TGCGCCAGCAGCCAGGGAAGGGGGACCTCCTACGAGCAGTACTTC
>TRBJ1-3|TRBV19|NA|once
CASRTDYSGNTIYF
TGTGCCAGTAGGACCGACTACTCTGGAAACACCATATATTTT
>TRBJ1-1|TRBV6-1|TRBD1|NA
CASSEVFLGQGGTEAFF
TGTGCCAGCAGTGAAGTCTTCCTGGGGCAGGGGGGTACTGAAGCTTTCTTT
>TRBJ1-2|TRBV2|TRBD1|NA
CASSQTGFSSGYTF
TGTGCCAGCAGCCAGACAGGGTTTTCCTCTGGCTACACCTTC
>TRBJ1-2|TRBV24-1|NA|few
CATYQKRSELLYGYTF
TGTGCCACGTATCAAAAGCGGTCAGAGCTTCTTTATGGCTACACCTTC
>TRBJ2-2|TRBV19|NA|few
CASSREKRLVENTGELFF
TGTGCCAGTAGTAGGGAGAAGAGACTAGTTGAGAACACCGGGGAGCTGTTTTTT
>TRBJ1-2|TRBV5-4|NA|NA
CASSLPGKGGYYGYTF
TGTGCCAGCAGCCTACCGGGGAAGGGCGGCTACTATGGCTACACCTTC
>TRBJ2-6|TRBV27|TRBD2|NA
CASSLLAGNSGANVLTF
TGTGCCAGCAGTTTACTAGCGGGGAACTCTGGGGCCAACGTCCTGACTTTC
>TRBJ2-3|TRBV4-1|TRBD2|NA
CASSQIAGSTDTQYF
TGCGCCAGCAGCCAAATAGCGGGCAGCACAGATACGCAGTATTTT
>TRBJ2-1|TRBV9|TRBD2|NA
CASSVGPSGGNEQFF
TGTGCCAGCAGCGTAGGGCCCAGCGGGGGAAATGAGCAGTTCTTC
>TRBJ2-3|TRBV11-3|NA|NA
CASRPGGTDTQYF
TGTGCCAGCAGACCGGGGGGCACAGATACGCAGTATTTT
>TRBJ2-3|TRBV4-1|TRBD2|NA
CASSQGTSGGARVADTQYF
TGCGCCAGCAGCCAAGGGACTAGCGGGGGGGCCAGAGTGGCAGATACGCAGTATTTT
>TRBJ2-2|TRBV27|NA|many
CASSVLGAYANTGELFF
TGTGCCAGCAGTGTCCTTGGGGCCTACGCGAACACCGGGGAGCTGTTTTTT
>TRBJ2-7|TRBV2|NA|NA
CASSDDFRPGLQQYF
TGTGCCAGCAGTGATGATTTCCGGCCAGGACTACAGCAGTACTTC
>TRBJ1-6|TRBV14|TRBD1|NA
CASSARTGTQNSPLHF
TGTGCCAGCAGCGCTCGGACAGGGACGCAAAATTCACCCCTCCACTTT
>TRBJ2-1|TRBV6-5|NA|NA
CASRFSRGSYNEQFF
TGTGCCAGCAGATTTAGTAGGGGTTCCTACAATGAGCAGTTCTTC
>TRBJ1-2|TRBV5-4|NA|NA
CASSLVRADYGYTF
TGTGCCAGCAGCTTGGTCCGTGCGGACTATGGCTACACCTTC
>TRBJ1-2|TRBV3-1/TRBV3-2|TRBD1|NA
CASSRDRVDYGYTF
TGTGCCAGCAGTCGGGACAGGGTTGACTATGGCTACACCTTC